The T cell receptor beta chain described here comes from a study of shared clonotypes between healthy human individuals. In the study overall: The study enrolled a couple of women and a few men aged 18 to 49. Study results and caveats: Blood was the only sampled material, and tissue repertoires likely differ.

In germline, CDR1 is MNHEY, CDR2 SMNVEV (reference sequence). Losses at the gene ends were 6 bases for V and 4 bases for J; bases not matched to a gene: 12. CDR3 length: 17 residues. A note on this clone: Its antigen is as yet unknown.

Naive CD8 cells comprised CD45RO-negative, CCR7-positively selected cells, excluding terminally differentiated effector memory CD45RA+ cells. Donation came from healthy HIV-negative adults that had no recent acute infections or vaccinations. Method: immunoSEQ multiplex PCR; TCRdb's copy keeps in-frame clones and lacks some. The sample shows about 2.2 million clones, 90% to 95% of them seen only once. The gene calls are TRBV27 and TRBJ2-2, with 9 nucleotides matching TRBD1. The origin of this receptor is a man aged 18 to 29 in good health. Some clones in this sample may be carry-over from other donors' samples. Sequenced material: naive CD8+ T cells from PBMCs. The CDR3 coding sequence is TGTGCCAGCAGCCGGGGACAGGGTCGCTTTTCCACCGGGGAGCTGTTTTTT. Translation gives CASSRGQGRFSTGELFF.